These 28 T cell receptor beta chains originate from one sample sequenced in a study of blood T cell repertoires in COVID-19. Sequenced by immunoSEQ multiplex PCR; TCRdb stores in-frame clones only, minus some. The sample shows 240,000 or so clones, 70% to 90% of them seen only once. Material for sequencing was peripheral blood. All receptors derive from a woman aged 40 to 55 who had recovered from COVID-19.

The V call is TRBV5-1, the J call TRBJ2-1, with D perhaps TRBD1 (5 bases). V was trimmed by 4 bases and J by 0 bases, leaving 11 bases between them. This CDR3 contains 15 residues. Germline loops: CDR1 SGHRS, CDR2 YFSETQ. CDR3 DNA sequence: TGCGCCAGCAGCCCCCAGACAGCCTCCTACAATGAGCAGTTCTTC. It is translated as CASSPQTASYNEQFF. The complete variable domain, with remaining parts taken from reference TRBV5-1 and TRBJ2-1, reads KAGVTQTPRYLIKTRGQQVTLSCSPISGHRSVSWYQQTPGQGLQFLFEYFSETQRNKGNFPGRFSGRQFSNSRSEMNVSTLELGDSALYLCASSPQTASYNEQFFGPGTRLTVL.

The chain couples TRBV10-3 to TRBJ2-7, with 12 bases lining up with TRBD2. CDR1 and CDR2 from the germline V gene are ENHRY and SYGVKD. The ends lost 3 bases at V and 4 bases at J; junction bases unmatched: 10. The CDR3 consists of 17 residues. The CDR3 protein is CAISDPGTSGRRYEQYF. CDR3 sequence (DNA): TGTGCCATCAGTGACCCCGGGACTAGCGGGCGGAGGTACGAGCAGTACTTC.

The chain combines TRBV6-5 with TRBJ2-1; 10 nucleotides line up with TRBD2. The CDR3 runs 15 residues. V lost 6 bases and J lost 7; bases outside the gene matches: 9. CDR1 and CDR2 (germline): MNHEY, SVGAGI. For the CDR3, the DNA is TGTGCCAGCAGCTTCCTAGCGGGAGTTGAGAATGAGCAGTTCTTC. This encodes CASSFLAGVENEQFF.

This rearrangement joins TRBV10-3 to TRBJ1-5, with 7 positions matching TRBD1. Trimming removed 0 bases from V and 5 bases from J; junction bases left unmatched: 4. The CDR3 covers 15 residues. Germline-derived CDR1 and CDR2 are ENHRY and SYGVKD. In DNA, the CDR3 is TGTGCCATCAGTGAGTCGATCAGGGGGGATCAGCCCCAGCATTTT. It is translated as CAISESIRGDQPQHF.

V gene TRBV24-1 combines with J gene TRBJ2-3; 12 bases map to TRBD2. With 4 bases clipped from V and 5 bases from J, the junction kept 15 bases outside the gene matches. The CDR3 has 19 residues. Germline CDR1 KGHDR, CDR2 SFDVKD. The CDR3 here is CATSDSLLAGGRGGDTQYF. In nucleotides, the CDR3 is TGTGCCACCAGTGACTCGCTACTAGCGGGAGGAAGGGGGGGAGATACGCAGTATTTT.

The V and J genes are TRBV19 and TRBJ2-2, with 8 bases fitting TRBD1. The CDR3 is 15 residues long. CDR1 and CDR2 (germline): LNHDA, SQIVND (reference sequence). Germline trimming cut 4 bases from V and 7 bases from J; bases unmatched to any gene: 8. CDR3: CASSTGGAFGGELFF. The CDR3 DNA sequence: TGTGCCAGTAGTACAGGGGGCGCTTTTGGCGGGGAGCTGTTTTTT.

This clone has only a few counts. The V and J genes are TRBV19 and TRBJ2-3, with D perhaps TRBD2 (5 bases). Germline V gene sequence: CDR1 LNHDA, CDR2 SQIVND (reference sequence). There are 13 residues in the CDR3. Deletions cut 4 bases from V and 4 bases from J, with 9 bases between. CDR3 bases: TGTGCCAGTAGTAGTACGCGGGCAGATACGCAGTATTTT. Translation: CASSSTRADTQYF.

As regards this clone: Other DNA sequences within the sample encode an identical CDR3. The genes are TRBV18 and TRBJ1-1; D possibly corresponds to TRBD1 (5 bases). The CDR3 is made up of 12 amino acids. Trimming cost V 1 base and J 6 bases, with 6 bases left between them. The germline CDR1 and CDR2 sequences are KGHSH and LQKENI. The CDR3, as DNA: TGTGCCAGCTCACCACGGGGGGCTGAAGCTTTCTTT. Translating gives CASSPRGAEAFF.

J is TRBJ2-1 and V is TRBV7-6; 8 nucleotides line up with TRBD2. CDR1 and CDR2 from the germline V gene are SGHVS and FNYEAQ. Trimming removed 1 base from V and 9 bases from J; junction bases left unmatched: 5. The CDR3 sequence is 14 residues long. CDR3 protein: CASSLGGAGGEQFF. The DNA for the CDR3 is TGTGCCAGCAGCTTAGGGGGTGCGGGGGGTGAGCAGTTCTTC. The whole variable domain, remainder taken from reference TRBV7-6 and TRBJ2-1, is GAGVSQSPRYKVTKRGQDVALRCDPISGHVSLYWYRQALGQGPEFLTYFNYEAQQDKSGLPNDRFSAERPEGSISTLTIQRTEQRDSAMYRCASSLGGAGGEQFFGPGTRLTVL.

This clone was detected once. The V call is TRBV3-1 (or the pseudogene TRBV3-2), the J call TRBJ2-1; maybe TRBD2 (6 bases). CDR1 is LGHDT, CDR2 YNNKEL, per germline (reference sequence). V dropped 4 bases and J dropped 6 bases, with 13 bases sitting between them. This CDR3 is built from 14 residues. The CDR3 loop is CASSPPGARNEQFF. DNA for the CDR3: TGTGCCAGCAGCCCCCCGGGAGCCCGCAATGAGCAGTTCTTC.

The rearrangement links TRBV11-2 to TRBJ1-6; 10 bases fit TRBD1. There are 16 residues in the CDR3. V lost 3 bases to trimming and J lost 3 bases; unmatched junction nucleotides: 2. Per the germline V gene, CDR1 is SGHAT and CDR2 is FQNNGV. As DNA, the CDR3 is TGTGCCAGCAGCTTCGGACAGGGGGGCTATAATTCACCCCTCCACTTT. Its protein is CASSFGQGGYNSPLHF. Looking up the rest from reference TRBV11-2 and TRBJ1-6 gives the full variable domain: EAGVAQSPRYKIIEKRQSVAFWCNPISGHATLYWYQQILGQGPKLLIQFQNNGVVDDSQLPKDRFSAERLKGVDSTLKIQPAKLEDSAVYLCASSFGQGGYNSPLHFGNGTRLTVT.

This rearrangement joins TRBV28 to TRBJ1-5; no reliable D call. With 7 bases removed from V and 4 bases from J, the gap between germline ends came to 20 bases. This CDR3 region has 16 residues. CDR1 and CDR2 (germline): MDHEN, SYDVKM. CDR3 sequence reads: CASTHHSPRGNQPQHF. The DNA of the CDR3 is TGTGCCAGCACCCATCACAGTCCCCGAGGGAATCAGCCCCAGCATTTT.

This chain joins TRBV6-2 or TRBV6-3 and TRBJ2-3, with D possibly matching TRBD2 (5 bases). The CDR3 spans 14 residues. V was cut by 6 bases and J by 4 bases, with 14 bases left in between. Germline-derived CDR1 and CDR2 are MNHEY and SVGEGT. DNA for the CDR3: TGTGCCAGCAGCTCCTACGGACTTGCAGATACGCAGTATTTT. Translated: CASSSYGLADTQYF.

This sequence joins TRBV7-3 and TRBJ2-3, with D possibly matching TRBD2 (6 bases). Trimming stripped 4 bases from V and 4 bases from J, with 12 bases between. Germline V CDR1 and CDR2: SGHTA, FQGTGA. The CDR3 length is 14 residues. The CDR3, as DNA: TGTGCCAGCAGCTCGGAGGGCCGTTCAGATACGCAGTATTTT. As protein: CASSSEGRSDTQYF.

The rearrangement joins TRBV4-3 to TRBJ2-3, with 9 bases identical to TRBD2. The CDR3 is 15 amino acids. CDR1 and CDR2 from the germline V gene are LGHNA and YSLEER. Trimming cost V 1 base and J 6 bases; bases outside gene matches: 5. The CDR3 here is CASSQVAGGRDTQYF. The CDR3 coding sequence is TGCGCCAGCAGCCAAGTGGCGGGAGGGCGCGATACGCAGTATTTT.

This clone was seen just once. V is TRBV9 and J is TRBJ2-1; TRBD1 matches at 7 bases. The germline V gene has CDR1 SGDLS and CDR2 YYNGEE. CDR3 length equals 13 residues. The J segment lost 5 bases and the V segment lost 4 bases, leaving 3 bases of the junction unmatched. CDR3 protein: CASSRDSHNEQFF. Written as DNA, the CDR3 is TGTGCCAGCAGCCGGGACAGCCACAATGAGCAGTTCTTC.

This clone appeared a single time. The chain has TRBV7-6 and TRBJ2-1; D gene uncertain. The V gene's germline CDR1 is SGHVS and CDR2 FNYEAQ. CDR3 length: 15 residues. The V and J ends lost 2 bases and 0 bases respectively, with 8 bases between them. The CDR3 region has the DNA TGTGCCAGCAGCTTATCTGAGAGCTCCTACAATGAGCAGTTCTTC. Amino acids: CASSLSESSYNEQFF.

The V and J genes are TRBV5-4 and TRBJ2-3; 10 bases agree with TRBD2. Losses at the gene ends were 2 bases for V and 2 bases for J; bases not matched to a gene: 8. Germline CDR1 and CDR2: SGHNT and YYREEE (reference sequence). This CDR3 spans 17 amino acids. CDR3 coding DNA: TGTGCCAGCAGCTTCGGAGGACTAGCGGAATACACAGATACGCAGTATTTT. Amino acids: CASSFGGLAEYTDTQYF.

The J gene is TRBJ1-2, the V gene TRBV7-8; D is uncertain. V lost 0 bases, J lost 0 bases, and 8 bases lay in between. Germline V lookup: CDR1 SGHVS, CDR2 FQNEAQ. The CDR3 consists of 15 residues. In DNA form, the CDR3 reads TGTGCCAGCAGCTTAGCCCCCGGGGCTAACTATGGCTACACCTTC. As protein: CASSLAPGANYGYTF.

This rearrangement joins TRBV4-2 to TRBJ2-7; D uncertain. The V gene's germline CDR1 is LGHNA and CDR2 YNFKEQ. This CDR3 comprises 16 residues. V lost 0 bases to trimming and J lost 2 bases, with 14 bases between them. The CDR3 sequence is CASSQDLPLGPYEQYF. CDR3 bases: TGTGCCAGCAGCCAAGACTTGCCCCTGGGCCCCTACGAGCAGTACTTC.

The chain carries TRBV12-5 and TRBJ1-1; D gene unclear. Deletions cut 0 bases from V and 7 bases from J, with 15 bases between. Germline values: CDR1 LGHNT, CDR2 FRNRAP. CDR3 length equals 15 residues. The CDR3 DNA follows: TGTGCTAGTGGTTTGGTCGCAGGAGGAAGGTATGAAGCTTTCTTT. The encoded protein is CASGLVAGGRYEAFF.

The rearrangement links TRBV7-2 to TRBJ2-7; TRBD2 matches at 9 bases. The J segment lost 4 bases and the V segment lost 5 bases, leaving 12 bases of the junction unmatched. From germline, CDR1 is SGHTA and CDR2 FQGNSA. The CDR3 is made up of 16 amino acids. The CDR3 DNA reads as TGTGCCAGCAGCCACCAACCCGGGACTAGCCAGTACGAGCAGTACTTC. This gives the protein CASSHQPGTSQYEQYF.

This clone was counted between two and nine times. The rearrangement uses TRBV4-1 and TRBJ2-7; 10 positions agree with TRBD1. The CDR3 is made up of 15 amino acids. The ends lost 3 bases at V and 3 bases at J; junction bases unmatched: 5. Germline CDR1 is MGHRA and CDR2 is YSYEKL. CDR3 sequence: CASSQGGQGFYEQYF. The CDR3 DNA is TGCGCCAGCAGCCAGGGGGGACAGGGGTTCTACGAGCAGTACTTC.

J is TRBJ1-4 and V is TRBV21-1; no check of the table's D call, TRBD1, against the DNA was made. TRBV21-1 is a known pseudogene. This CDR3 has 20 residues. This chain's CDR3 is CASSKGEGDPISPRGEKLFF. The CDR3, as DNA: TGTGCCAGCAGCAAAGGAGAGGGGGACCCAATCTCGCCCAGGGGGGAAAAACTGTTTTTT.

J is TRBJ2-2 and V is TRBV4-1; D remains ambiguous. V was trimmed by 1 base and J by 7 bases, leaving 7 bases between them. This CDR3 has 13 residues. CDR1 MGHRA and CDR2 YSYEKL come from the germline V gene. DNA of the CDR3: TGCGCCAGCAGCCAAGGTATTAGCGGGGAGCTGTTTTTT. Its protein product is CASSQGISGELFF.

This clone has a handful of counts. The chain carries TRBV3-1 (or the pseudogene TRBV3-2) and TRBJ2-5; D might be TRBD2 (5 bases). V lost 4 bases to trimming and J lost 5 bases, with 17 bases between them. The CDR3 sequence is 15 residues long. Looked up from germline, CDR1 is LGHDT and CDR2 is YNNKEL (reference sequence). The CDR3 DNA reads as TGTGCCAGCAGCCCCCGCCCTAGCTGGCGGGAGACCCAGTACTTC. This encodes CASSPRPSWRETQYF.

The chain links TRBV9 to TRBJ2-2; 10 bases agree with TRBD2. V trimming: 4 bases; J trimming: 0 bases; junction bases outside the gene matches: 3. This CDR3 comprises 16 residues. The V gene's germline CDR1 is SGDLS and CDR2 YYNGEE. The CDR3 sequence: CASSPGLATNTGELFF. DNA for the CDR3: TGTGCCAGCAGCCCGGGACTAGCGACGAACACCGGGGAGCTGTTTTTT.

The chain's CDR3 is CASSRTGGYEQYV. Here the CDR3 DNA reads TGTGCCAGCAGCAGGACAGGAGGTTACGAGCAGTACGTC. This chain joins TRBV7-8 and TRBJ2-7, with TRBD1 identical over 7 bases. V lost 5 bases and J lost 4; bases outside the gene matches: 5. CDR3 length: 13 amino acids. Germline CDR1 is SGHVS and CDR2 is FQNEAQ.